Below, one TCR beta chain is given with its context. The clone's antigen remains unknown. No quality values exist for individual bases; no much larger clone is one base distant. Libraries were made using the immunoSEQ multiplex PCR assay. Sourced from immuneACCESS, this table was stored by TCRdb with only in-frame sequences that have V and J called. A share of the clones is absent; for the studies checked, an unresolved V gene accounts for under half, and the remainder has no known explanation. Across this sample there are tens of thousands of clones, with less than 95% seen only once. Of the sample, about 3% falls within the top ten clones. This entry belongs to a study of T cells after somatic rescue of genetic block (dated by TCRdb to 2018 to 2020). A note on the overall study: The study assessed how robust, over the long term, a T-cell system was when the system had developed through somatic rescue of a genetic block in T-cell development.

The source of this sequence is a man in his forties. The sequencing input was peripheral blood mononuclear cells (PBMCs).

The CDR3 sequence is CASSYRGAGANVLTF. Read as DNA, the sequence is TGTGCCAGCAGTTACAGAGGAGCTGGGGCCAACGTCCTGACTTTC. The sequence links TRBV6-6 to TRBJ2-6; the D gene identity is not certain. The germline V gene (reference sequence) yields MNHNY for CDR1 and SVGAGI for CDR2. Taken from cysteine to phenylalanine, the CDR3 has 15 residues. Only CDR3 DNA is held: 45 bases, read in frame from base 1. V is cut by 2 bases and J by 2 bases, and the space between the germline ends is 7 bases.